This entry lists 13 T cell receptor beta chains sequenced from one sample in a study of identical twins. TCRdb re-derived calls from the 5' RACE reads in MiXCR, one entry per CDR3 protein. The sample has about 240,000 distinct CDR3 sequences; over 9.5% are singletons. Sequenced input: memory T cells sorted from blood. These receptors originate from a man in his fifties in good health.

The table lists this clonotype with many counts. The chain has TRBV14 and TRBJ2-5; 7 positions agree with TRBD1. CDR1 SGHDN and CDR2 FVKESK come from the germline V gene. This CDR3 spans 16 amino acids. The V gene end was trimmed by 3 bases and the J gene end by 7 bases; junction bases not matched to a gene: 14. The CDR3 sequence is CASSQSKTGSGMTQYF. CDR3 DNA: TGTGCCAGCAGCCAGAGTAAGACAGGGTCCGGGATGACCCAGTACTTC. Supplemented by reference TRBV14 and TRBJ2-5, the full variable domain reads EAGVTQFPSHSVIEKGQTVTLRCDPISGHDNLYWYRRVMGKEIKFLLHFVKESKQDESGMPNNRFLAERTGGTYSTLKVQPAELEDSGVYFCASSQSKTGSGMTQYFGPGTRLLVL.

This clonotype was seen many times. The chain combines TRBV20-1 with TRBJ1-2, with 7 bases fitting TRBD1. Germline V CDR1 and CDR2: DFQATT, SNEGSKA (reference sequence). The trim removed 4 bases at V and 4 bases at J, leaving 9 bases unmatched. The CDR3 extends over 14 amino acids. This CDR3 reads CSATKDRFIYGYTF. The CDR3 bases are TGCAGTGCTACGAAGGACAGGTTCATCTATGGCTACACCTTC.

This clonotype was observed many times. The chain recombines TRBV28 with TRBJ2-3, with TRBD2 as a possible D gene (6 bases). The CDR3 is 14 amino acids. Trimming left V 8 bases short and J 5 bases short, with 17 bases between. Germline CDR1 is MDHEN and CDR2 is SYDVKM. The CDR3 region has the DNA TGTGCCAGCGGGGGGACGGAGTCAGGAGATACGCAGTATTTT. This encodes CASGGTESGDTQYF.

This clonotype was recorded many times. The chain recombines TRBV11-2 with TRBJ2-5; 8 nucleotides align to TRBD1. The CDR3 sequence is 15 residues long. Germline assignment: CDR1 SGHAT and CDR2 FQNNGV. Trimming took 4 bases from V and 3 from J; bases not matched to a gene: 7. CDR3 sequence reads: CASSWTGPTKETQYF. DNA for the CDR3: TGTGCCAGCAGCTGGACAGGGCCGACCAAAGAGACCCAGTACTTC.

This clonotype has just a few counts. V and J are TRBV28 and TRBJ2-2, with 11 bases lining up with TRBD1. V trimming: 2 bases; J trimming: 0 bases; junction bases outside the gene matches: 5. The CDR3 is 18 amino acids. Germline assignment: CDR1 MDHEN and CDR2 SYDVKM. CDR3 sequence: CASSLIGQGASNTGELFF. CDR3 bases: TGTGCCAGCAGTTTAATAGGACAGGGGGCCTCGAACACCGGGGAGCTGTTTTTT. The full variable domain, in which reference TRBV28 and TRBJ2-2 provide the parts outside the CDR3, is DVKVTQSSRYLVKRTGEKVFLECVQDMDHENMFWYRQDPGLGLRLIYFSYDVKMKEKGDIPEGYSVSREKKERFSLILESASTNQTSMYLCASSLIGQGASNTGELFFGEGSRLTVL.

This clonotype was detected only a few times. CDR3 DNA: TGCAGTGCTAGAGATCGAGCTTTCTTT. This codes for CSARDRAFF. V gene TRBV20-1 combines with J gene TRBJ1-1; D gene unclear. Germline values: CDR1 DFQATT, CDR2 SNEGSKA (reference sequence). The CDR3 covers 9 residues. V gave up 0 bases and J gave up 10 bases, with 3 bases separating them.

This clonotype was seen many times. The chain has TRBV12-3 or TRBV12-4 and TRBJ2-1; D could derive from TRBD1 or TRBD2 (5 bases each). CDR3 length equals 13 residues. V lost 6 bases and J 10 bases, leaving 16 bases between the germline ends. In nucleotides, the CDR3 is TGTGCCAGCAGCGGCAGGGAAGGAGGAGAGCAGTTCTTC. Its protein is CASSGREGGEQFF.

The CDR3 DNA reads as TGCGCCAGCAGCTTTACCTCTTCGGGGACCCAGTACTTC. The encoded protein is CASSFTSSGTQYF. The chain joins TRBV5-1 to TRBJ2-5; D is undetermined. Between the trimmed V and J ends, which lost 2 bases and 7 bases, there was a span of 12 bases. The CDR3 is 13 residues long. The germline V gene encodes CDR1 SGHRS and CDR2 YFSETQ. Drawing the rest from reference TRBV5-1 and TRBJ2-5, the complete variable domain is KAGVTQTPRYLIKTRGQQVTLSCSPISGHRSVSWYQQTPGQGLQFLFEYFSETQRNKGNFPGRFSGRQFSNSRSEMNVSTLELGDSALYLCASSFTSSGTQYFGPGTRLLVL.

The rearrangement links TRBV29-1 to TRBJ2-7; D call uncertain. Trimming shortened V by 1 base and J by 5 bases, and 9 bases separated the two germline ends. CDR1 is SQVTM, CDR2 ANQGSEA, per germline. The CDR3 is 12 amino acids. The CDR3 reads CSVEVGSNEQYF. CDR3 in DNA: TGCAGCGTTGAAGTAGGTAGTAACGAGCAGTACTTC.

There are many counts of this clonotype. The CDR3 here is CASSLARGYTDTQYF. DNA of the CDR3: TGCGCCAGCAGCTTGGCCCGAGGATACACAGATACGCAGTATTTT. The V call is TRBV5-1, the J call TRBJ2-3; no clear D. V lost 0 bases and J 2 bases, leaving 10 bases between the germline ends. The germline CDR1 and CDR2 sequences are SGHRS and YFSETQ. The CDR3 sequence is 15 residues long.

The sample holds a few counts of this clonotype. The DNA of the CDR3 is TGCGCCAGCAGCTTCAGGGGCTCGGACACCGGGGAGCTGTTTTTT. It specifies CASSFRGSDTGELFF. The gene calls are TRBV5-1 and TRBJ2-2; possible D gene TRBD1, 6 bases. CDR3 length: 15 residues. V lost 2 bases and J lost 3, with 11 bases in between. From germline, CDR1 is SGHRS and CDR2 YFSETQ.

This rearrangement joins TRBV18 to TRBJ2-1; D not certain. The V gene lost 1 base and the J gene lost 9 bases, with 7 bases spanning the gap. CDR1 and CDR2 (germline): KGHSH, LQKENI. This CDR3 is 12 amino acids long. CDR3 in amino acids: CASSPQGLEQFF. Written as DNA, the CDR3 is TGTGCCAGCTCACCACAGGGCCTTGAGCAGTTCTTC.

The J gene is TRBJ1-3, the V gene TRBV4-1, with D unresolved. The CDR3 totals 15 residues. CDR1 and CDR2 (germline): MGHRA, YSYEKL. The ends were cut back, 3 bases at V and 3 bases at J, with 12 bases in the middle. The DNA of the CDR3 is TGCGCCAGCAGCCACCCCGGGCAGCTTGGAAACACCATATATTTT. This encodes CASSHPGQLGNTIYF.